This is a list of T cell receptor beta chains from one sample in a study of radiation and T cells in renal cell carcinoma. Measured with immunoSEQ multiplex PCR; TCRdb has only the in-frame clones, and not every one. The sample yields some 150,000 clones, 87% seen once. Sequencing used blood, obtained from a patient whose treatment included radiotherapy and nephrectomy. The receptors were sampled from a woman aged 50 to 60 with renal cell carcinoma. The CDR3 runs from the conserved cysteine through the conserved F or W. Each record gives: D gene, clone size, J gene, V gene, CDR3 protein, CDR3 DNA. A D gene is named only where the DNA matches it firmly. Clone size, where shown, is once, few, many, or a class for clones that have expanded.

TRBD1 NA TRBJ1-2 TRBV4-3 CASSPGQGAFDGYTF TGCGCCAGCAGCCCGGGACAGGGGGCTTTCGATGGCTACACCTTC
NA once TRBJ1-5 TRBV9 CASSTDSYSNQPQHF TGTGCCAGCAGCACGGACAGCTATAGCAATCAGCCCCAGCATTTT
NA NA TRBJ2-7 TRBV9 CASSTRVGEQYF TGTGCCAGCAGCACGAGGGTTGGCGAGCAGTACTTC
NA NA TRBJ1-6 TRBV27 CASSPGRIHSPLHF TGTGCCAGCAGTCCCGGGAGAATCCATTCACCCCTCCACTTT
NA once TRBJ2-1 TRBV9 CASSVDGLPYNEQFF TGTGCCAGCAGCGTAGACGGTCTACCCTACAATGAGCAGTTCTTC
NA NA TRBJ1-1 TRBV4-2 CASRGDDTEAFF TGTGCCAGCAGGGGGGACGACACTGAAGCTTTCTTT
NA NA TRBJ1-2 TRBV2 CASSGEGFVYGYTF TGTGCCAGCAGTGGGGAAGGCTTCGTCTATGGCTACACCTTC
NA NA TRBJ2-1 TRBV5-1 CASSPDGTSYNEQFF TGCGCCAGCAGCCCGGATGGGACTTCCTACAATGAGCAGTTCTTC
NA NA TRBJ1-1 TRBV7-2 CASSLRRDFDSREAFF TGTGCCAGCAGCTTAAGGCGGGATTTCGACAGCCGCGAAGCTTTCTTT
TRBD1 NA TRBJ2-5 TRBV6-6 CASSPRGRSSETQYF TGTGCCAGCAGCCCCAGGGGGCGGTCCTCAGAGACCCAGTACTTC
NA NA TRBJ1-1 TRBV6-5 CASSEPGRATEAFF TGTGCCAGCAGTGAACCTGGCAGGGCCACTGAAGCTTTCTTT
NA once TRBJ1-2 TRBV14 CASSQDRSAAYGYTF TGTGCCAGCAGCCAAGATAGGTCGGCAGCCTATGGCTACACCTTC
TRBD1 NA TRBJ1-4 TRBV5-1 CASSSHRDRGLANEKLFF TGCGCCAGCAGCTCTCACCGGGACAGGGGGCTGGCTAATGAAAAACTGTTTTTT
NA NA TRBJ1-2 TRBV28 CASGVYGYTF TGTGCCAGCGGGGTCTATGGCTACACCTTC
NA NA TRBJ2-7 TRBV7-6 CASSFSDAGASYEQYF TGTGCCAGCAGCTTTAGCGACGCGGGGGCTTCCTACGAGCAGTACTTC
NA NA TRBJ2-7 TRBV6-6 CASSYADYEQYF TGTGCCAGCAGTTACGCGGACTACGAGCAGTACTTC
NA NA TRBJ1-1 TRBV6-1 CASSESIRAGFSEAFF TGTGCCAGCAGTGAATCGATACGGGCCGGGTTCTCTGAAGCTTTCTTT
NA NA TRBJ1-1 TRBV10-1 CASSDTGADNTEAFF TGCGCCAGCAGTGATACGGGGGCCGATAACACTGAAGCTTTCTTT
NA once TRBJ1-4 TRBV2 CASSAGPANEKLFF TGTGCCAGCAGTGCCGGGCCCGCTAATGAAAAACTGTTTTTT
TRBD1 few TRBJ2-2 TRBV29-1 CSVGDSRTGELFF TGCAGCGTTGGGGACAGCCGCACCGGGGAGCTGTTTTTT
NA NA TRBJ2-2 TRBV5-8 CASSLEAPQTGELFF TGTGCCAGCAGCTTAGAGGCCCCTCAAACCGGGGAGCTGTTTTTT
TRBD1 NA TRBJ1-4 TRBV28 CASSEQGLSEKLFF TGTGCCAGCAGTGAACAGGGGCTAAGTGAAAAACTGTTTTTT
NA NA TRBJ1-3 TRBV7-8 CASSLEFRRQLAILGNTIYF TGTGCCAGCAGCTTAGAATTCCGGCGGCAGCTGGCTATCTTAGGAAACACCATATATTTT
TRBD1 NA TRBJ1-4 TRBV5-5 CASSADRGGEKLFF TGTGCCAGCAGCGCCGACAGGGGAGGTGAAAAACTGTTTTTT
NA NA TRBJ2-2 TRBV12-5 CASDNPLLVAGTGELFF TGTGCTAGTGATAATCCCCTGTTAGTAGCTGGGACCGGGGAGCTGTTTTTT
NA NA TRBJ2-1 TRBV9 CASSVGVASVNEQFF TGTGCCAGCAGCGTGGGGGTAGCATCTGTGAATGAGCAGTTCTTC
NA NA TRBJ1-1 TRBV18 CASSPPTGWNTEAFF TGTGCCAGCTCACCACCGACGGGATGGAACACTGAAGCTTTCTTT
TRBD1 NA TRBJ1-3 TRBV9 CASSFTGDVDTIYF TGTGCCAGCAGCTTTACAGGGGATGTAGACACCATATATTTT
NA NA TRBJ2-7 TRBV19 CASRPGNSYEQYF TGTGCCAGCCGTCCGGGAAACTCCTACGAGCAGTACTTC
NA once TRBJ2-5 TRBV7-6 CASSSRGGIQETQYF TGTGCCAGCAGCTCTCGAGGGGGTATCCAAGAGACCCAGTACTTC
NA NA TRBJ2-2 TRBV9 CASSVVGDSGELFF TGTGCCAGCAGCGTAGTAGGGGATAGCGGGGAGCTGTTTTTT
TRBD1 few TRBJ2-5 TRBV14 CASSDRVKETQYF TGTGCCAGCAGTGACAGGGTAAAAGAGACCCAGTACTTC
NA once TRBJ2-5 TRBV6-5 CASTTGARETQYF TGTGCCAGCACCACAGGAGCCCGGGAGACCCAGTACTTC
NA NA TRBJ1-2 TRBV19 CASSAYGYTF TGTGCCAGTAGTGCATATGGCTACACCTTC
NA NA TRBJ2-7 TRBV5-5 CASSFTVSYEQYF TGTGCCAGCAGCTTCACAGTCTCCTACGAGCAGTACTTC
TRBD1 NA TRBJ1-2 TRBV7-9 CASSLAGQGASGYTF TGTGCCAGCAGCTTAGCGGGACAGGGGGCTAGTGGCTACACCTTC
NA NA TRBJ1-5 TRBV5-6 CASSISLLSQPQHF TGTGCCAGCAGCATCTCGTTATTGAGTCAGCCCCAGCATTTT
NA NA TRBJ2-4 TRBV21-1 CASSSLQYF TGTGCCAGCAGTTCTCTTCAGTACTTC
TRBD2 NA TRBJ2-1 TRBV4-1 CASSPRGGTSVNEQFF TGCGCCAGCAGCCCCCGTGGAGGAACTAGCGTTAATGAGCAGTTCTTC
NA NA TRBJ1-3 TRBV21-1 CASTISWNTIYF TGTGCCAGCACCATTAGCTGGAACACCATATATTTT
TRBD1 NA TRBJ2-1 TRBV18 CASSSTGVENEQFF TGTGCCAGCTCATCGACAGGGGTAGAAAATGAGCAGTTCTTC